Sequencing of this T cell receptor (beta chain) was carried out in a study of cytomegalovirus exposure and HLA in healthy donors (dated by TCRdb to 2016 to 2017). Broadly, across the study: An earlier analysis of approximately 640 of the donors reported approximately 300 Gb of sequence data and some 100 million unique TCR beta sequences from some 180 million T cells. Rather than drawing on any new phenotypic data, the later analysis identified candidate immune exposures from TCR beta sequences and the way those sequences occurred across donors. HLA typing covered class I and class II loci at four-digit resolution. To predict cytomegalovirus infection status, the study brought together high-throughput TCR immunosequencing, statistical association of individual TCRs with disease status, and machine learning. The study aimed to test whether cataloging public T cell receptors could reveal signatures of past pathogen exposure. Roughly 310 gigabases of sequencing data and some 85 million unique TCR sequences were included in an early release covering around 650 HLA-typed donors. On average, approximately 250,000 unique TCR beta nucleotide sequences were sequenced per donor among a few hundred genotyped donors of the cohort, with 15% to 20% of those sequences being non-productive. Alongside the repertoire data, information on donor age, sex, ethnicity and CMV serostatus was compiled. A later genetic analysis used genome-wide SNP genotypes for about 60% of the roughly 670 donors, treating that subset as a discovery cohort. Of the roughly 400 genotyped donors, about 80% fell in the genetic ancestry cluster associated with self-reported Caucasian donors. Typing coverage differed by locus: A, B, C, DRB1 and DQB1 were typed in about 629-640 donors, DQA1 in approximately 520, DPA1 in some 610, and DPB1 in around 490. Besides the first cohort of roughly 640 subjects, a separate validation cohort made up of 95 to 150 different subjects was used. Roughly five DR-DQ haplotypes were handled as single units for association and clustering because linkage in the cohort was strong. The T cell repertoires of several hundred subjects were profiled by immunosequencing and related to cytomegalovirus serostatus. All discovery cohort repertoires had been generated using a single sequencing platform. In an earlier analysis of over 550 of the donors, high-throughput TCR beta sequencing was used to judge whether each TCR beta V gene segment behaved as functional or pseudogenic. In a later analysis, previously published TCR beta repertoires from several hundred donors were re-analyzed and high-resolution HLA genotyping was added so that TCR occurrence patterns could be studied.

Including cysteine and phenylalanine, the CDR3 has 13 amino acids. The CDR3 DNA has 39 bases and is translated from base 1. V is shortened by 2 bases, J by 3 bases, and the region joining them spans 8 bases. The germline V gene (reference sequence) yields MNHEY for CDR1 and SMNVEV for CDR2. The library was generated by the immunoSEQ multiplex PCR assay. For the multiplex PCR, a mixture combining 60 forward primers for TCR Vbeta segments and 13 reverse primers for TCR Jbeta segments was used. The CDR3 region of rearranged TCR beta genes was amplified from genomic DNA by a multiplex PCR assay. Amplified TCR beta libraries were sequenced as 87-base-pair reads on the Illumina HiSeq System. The original pipeline was this. Across the 670 or so repertoires, a later analysis counted about 81 million unique TCR beta chains, approximately 12 million of which were shared by at least two donors. Raw reads were error-corrected and collapsed into unique sequences with a nearest-neighbor algorithm that merged closely related sequences to remove PCR and sequencing errors. V, D and J gene segments were assigned by aligning CDR3 sequences to IMGT reference sequences. For a sequence to be retained, a match of at least six nucleotides was required to both a V gene segment and a J gene segment. Rearrangements were classified as productive when the CDR3 lacked stop codons and remained in frame with V and J, and all other rearrangements were classified as non-productive. CDR3 was defined according to IMGT convention as the region running from the second conserved V-encoded cysteine to the conserved J-encoded phenylalanine. The earlier analysis of about 590 of the donors excluded sequences that lacked an unambiguous match to a single V gene segment. An earlier analysis of almost 600 of the donors classified V segments as functional when productive rearrangements were above 56.7% and as segregating when the standard deviation between donors was above 5%. A statistical classification framework was built to diagnose cytomegalovirus status from the catalog of TCR beta chain sequences. A later analysis assigned V and J genes by comparing TCR nucleotide sequences with IMGT/GENE-DB human TR gene sequences. The TCRdist pipeline was used in a later analysis to assign CDR3 sequences and most-parsimonious VDJ recombination scenarios. In a later analysis, each TCR beta chain was defined by its CDR3 amino acid sequence together with its V-gene family, and reads lacking a unique V-gene family were excluded. To address suspected cross-contamination and a sequencing artifact, a later analysis removed several hundred highly shared, low-generation-probability nucleotide sequences. A later analysis calculated a clonal expansion index for each public chain from normalized within-repertoire ranks of inferred template counts. A later analysis computed generation probabilities with a VDJ recombination model fitted to out-of-frame rearrangements, and checked the results against IGoR. Hypergeometric tests were used in a later analysis to score TCR-TCR, TCR-HLA and TCR-CMV co-occurrence, with a repertoire-size bias correction applied to the TCR pairs. A later analysis estimated false discovery rates by permuting HLA or CMV assignments 20 times. In a later analysis, co-occurring TCRs were grouped using DBSCAN, with TCRdist sequence similarity added in when clustering inside HLA-allele-positive subsets. For co-occurrence clustering, repertoires with fewer than 30,000 or more than 120,000 public chains were excluded, along with roughly 5 repertoires with anomalous nucleotide sharing. In TCRdb, the immuneACCESS table is reduced to in-frame sequences with V and J assigned. These tables do not hold every clone; where another copy was compared, an unresolved V gene accounts for under half, and the others remain unexplained. V and J calls and clone size are those listed in that table; D and trimming were worked out from the DNA. In this sample the table shows over 95,000 clones, roughly 80% of which occur a single time. The ten largest clones represent about 5% of the sample.

Study-level results and caveats: Only TCR beta chains were sequenced in this cohort, and the absence of alpha or paired-chain data limited detectable features. Several of the top co-occurrence clusters appeared to be linked to parvovirus B19, influenza, CMV and Epstein-Barr virus, according to a later analysis. In a later genetic analysis, fewer N-insertions in productive TCRs were reported among donors in an Asian-associated ancestry cluster than the roughly 700-donor mean. Roughly uniform sequencing depth across donors was assumed in presence/absence analyses, although this assumption may not hold. CMV serostatus was the only immune exposure information available for the cohort. Linkage disequilibrium might explain the correlated functional status among segregating V segments, but an unknown experimental factor could not be ruled out. An earlier analysis of 587 of the donors showed that most TCR beta V segments appeared in productive rearrangements either about 87% or about 30% of the time, which broadly matched IMGT annotations. Most TCR sequences were observed very rarely across donors, whereas some public TCRs were present in many individuals. A group of highly shared sequence variants was considered likely to be a technical artifact of the sequencing pipeline. A further reported finding was that TCR beta sequences accurately predicted the HLA-A and HLA-B alleles for most subjects in the first cohort. At a false discovery rate of 0.05, a later analysis linked around 17,000 TCR beta sequences to specific HLA alleles. Some IMGT-functional V segments, including TRBV6-2 and TRBV6-3, could not be distinguished by the 87-base-pair reads and were therefore excluded. Seventeen rarely observed V segments, including chromosome 9 orphons, were excluded from the earlier analysis of about 500 of the donors because counts were too low. In the study, 150 to 200 TCR beta chains were listed as associated with cytomegalovirus. In vitro tests confirmed that a few of the cytomegalovirus-associated TCR beta chains recognize cytomegalovirus antigens. An association between a missense DCLRE1C variant and V-gene and J-gene trimming of TCR beta chains was found in a later genetic analysis and replicated in an independent cohort. It was suggested by the authors that the approach could potentially be generalized to other disease states and immunological phenotypes. A later analysis found that most CMV-associated TCR beta chains appeared HLA-restricted, with HLA associations seemingly driven largely by CMV exposure. Because some donors lacked HLA typing at each locus, the association tests relied only on the typed subset. In a later analysis, the rate of TCR association differed among HLA loci, with DRB1 alleles having the most associated TCRs and HLA-C alleles having the fewest. When HLA alleles, especially DR and DQ, strongly co-occurred, attributing TCR associations to individual alleles was difficult. Compared with equally common non-associated chains, HLA-associated TCR beta chains in a later analysis were more clonally expanded and had lower generation probabilities. In both the original and validation cohorts, the classifier was reported to diagnose cytomegalovirus status with high specificity and sensitivity.

Concerning this clone itself: Its antigen specificity is not known. Nothing much larger sits one base from this clone, and base qualities are not available.

In total, about 650 healthy bone marrow donors made up the cohort. Cohort members were all nominally healthy when sampled, although unrecorded immune exposures were likely present. The donor was CMV seropositive and belonged to the group of 250 to 300 seropositive cohort members. A peripheral blood sample was provided by each donor, and peripheral blood mononuclear cells were used for TCR beta sequencing. The Qiagen DNeasy Blood Extraction Kit was used to extract genomic DNA from the blood cell samples. This sequence was found in a woman in her 30s in good health and CMV-seropositive. Sequenced input: PBMCs. The rearrangement joined TRBV27 to TRBJ2-7, with a tentative D gene TRBD1 over 5 matching bases. The DNA is as follows: TGTGCCAGCAGTTTAGGACAAATCTACGAGCAGTACTTC. It encodes CASSLGQIYEQYF.